These T cell receptor beta chains were read from a single sample in a study of blood T cell repertoires in COVID-19. Repertoires were generated with immunoSEQ multiplex PCR, while TCRdb's copy carries only in-frame clones and drops some. The sample holds about 200,000 clones, approximately 94% seen once. The sequenced sample was peripheral blood. All receptors come from a man aged 30-40 years with COVID-19, enrolled during active disease. Both conserved end residues are part of each CDR3. D genes are given only for firm matches. For some rows the clone size is stated as once, few or many, or as a class when expanded; others skip it.

j_gene: TRBJ2-7
v_gene: TRBV6-5
abundance: NA
d_gene: TRBD1
CDR3nt: TGTGCCAGCAGTCCCAGGACAGGACCAACCTACGAGCAGTACTTC
CDR3aa: CASSPRTGPTYEQYF

j_gene: TRBJ1-1
v_gene: TRBV19
abundance: NA
d_gene: TRBD1
CDR3nt: TGTGCCAGTAGTATCGGCAGGGGGCATCTTGAAGCTTTCTTT
CDR3aa: CASSIGRGHLEAFF

j_gene: TRBJ1-5
v_gene: TRBV19
abundance: NA
d_gene: NA
CDR3nt: TGTGCCAGCCAAGGTGGGGGGGTAAAGCCCCAGCATTTT
CDR3aa: CASQGGGVKPQHF

j_gene: TRBJ1-4
v_gene: TRBV9
abundance: few
d_gene: NA
CDR3nt: TGTGCCAGCAGCGTTGAGGGGGAACCTAATGAAAAACTGTTTTTT
CDR3aa: CASSVEGEPNEKLFF

j_gene: TRBJ2-1
v_gene: TRBV5-4
abundance: NA
d_gene: TRBD1
CDR3nt: TGTGCCAGCAGCTTGGCCGGGACAGGGTCTTACAATGAGCAGTTCTTC
CDR3aa: CASSLAGTGSYNEQFF

j_gene: TRBJ1-4
v_gene: TRBV5-1
abundance: NA
d_gene: TRBD1
CDR3nt: TGCGCCAGCAGCTCACAGGGGTCAACTAATGAAAAACTGTTTTTT
CDR3aa: CASSSQGSTNEKLFF

j_gene: TRBJ1-4
v_gene: TRBV5-1
abundance: NA
d_gene: TRBD1
CDR3nt: TGCGCCAGCACTCCCGGGACAGGGCGGTTAGGTGAAAAACTGTTTTTT
CDR3aa: CASTPGTGRLGEKLFF

j_gene: TRBJ1-1
v_gene: TRBV5-1
abundance: NA
d_gene: NA
CDR3nt: TGCGCCAGCAGCTTGCTCATCGGGGGGGAAACTGAAGCTTTCTTT
CDR3aa: CASSLLIGGETEAFF

j_gene: TRBJ1-4
v_gene: TRBV3-1/TRBV3-2
abundance: NA
d_gene: TRBD1
CDR3nt: TGTGCCAGCAGCCAAGGACAGGGTCGTGAAAAACTGTTTTTT
CDR3aa: CASSQGQGREKLFF

j_gene: TRBJ1-2
v_gene: TRBV2
abundance: NA
d_gene: TRBD1
CDR3nt: TGTGCCAGCAGTACGGGACAGGGAATGAACTATGGCTACACCTTC
CDR3aa: CASSTGQGMNYGYTF

j_gene: TRBJ1-5
v_gene: TRBV28
abundance: NA
d_gene: NA
CDR3nt: TGTGCCAGCAGTTTGGGCAGGGGTTCTCAGCCCCAGCATTTT
CDR3aa: CASSLGRGSQPQHF

j_gene: TRBJ2-7
v_gene: TRBV30
abundance: NA
d_gene: TRBD1
CDR3nt: TGTGCCTGGACCCGAGGGGGCGGTACCTACGAGCAGTACTTC
CDR3aa: CAWTRGGGTYEQYF

j_gene: TRBJ2-7
v_gene: TRBV7-9
abundance: NA
d_gene: NA
CDR3nt: TGTGCCAGCAGCTTAGTCCCAGACACCTACGAGCAGTACTTC
CDR3aa: CASSLVPDTYEQYF

j_gene: TRBJ1-2
v_gene: TRBV9
abundance: NA
d_gene: NA
CDR3nt: TGTGCCAGCAGCGTAGAAGGGGCAGCCCGCTATGGCTACACCTTC
CDR3aa: CASSVEGAARYGYTF

j_gene: TRBJ2-1
v_gene: TRBV6-1
abundance: NA
d_gene: NA
CDR3nt: TGTGCCAGCAGTGAAGTTCGGGGAAGGGAGCAGTTCTTC
CDR3aa: CASSEVRGREQFF

j_gene: TRBJ2-2
v_gene: TRBV9
abundance: NA
d_gene: TRBD2
CDR3nt: TGTGCCAGCAGCGTAGCCCTAGCGGGTTCCGGGGAGCTGTTTTTT
CDR3aa: CASSVALAGSGELFF

j_gene: TRBJ2-7
v_gene: TRBV13
abundance: once
d_gene: TRBD1
CDR3nt: TGTGCCAGCAGCTCCTCCGGGACAGGGGGCTATTACGAGCAGTACTTC
CDR3aa: CASSSSGTGGYYEQYF

j_gene: TRBJ1-1
v_gene: TRBV6-4
abundance: NA
d_gene: NA
CDR3nt: TGTGCCAGCAGTGACTCGAGTCGGGGCACTGAAGCTTTCTTT
CDR3aa: CASSDSSRGTEAFF

j_gene: TRBJ1-1
v_gene: TRBV7-6
abundance: once
d_gene: NA
CDR3nt: TGTGCCAGCAGCTTAAGCGGGGGGAGAGGCACTGAAGCTTTCTTT
CDR3aa: CASSLSGGRGTEAFF

j_gene: TRBJ2-1
v_gene: TRBV3-1/TRBV3-2
abundance: NA
d_gene: TRBD2
CDR3nt: TGTGCCAGCAGCCAAGGACGACTAGCGGCGGGGGAGCAGTTCTTC
CDR3aa: CASSQGRLAAGEQFF

j_gene: TRBJ2-5
v_gene: TRBV11-2
abundance: NA
d_gene: NA
CDR3nt: TGTGCCAGCAGCTTAGACCGGACCCAGTACTTC
CDR3aa: CASSLDRTQYF

j_gene: TRBJ1-2
v_gene: TRBV5-1
abundance: NA
d_gene: NA
CDR3nt: TGCGCCAGCAGCTTGTTTCCGGGAGAGTATGGCTACACCTTC
CDR3aa: CASSLFPGEYGYTF

j_gene: TRBJ2-1
v_gene: TRBV7-9
abundance: NA
d_gene: TRBD1
CDR3nt: TGTGCCAGCAGCGCCTCCCCCCAGGGGGACAATGAGCAGTTCTTC
CDR3aa: CASSASPQGDNEQFF

j_gene: TRBJ2-3
v_gene: TRBV7-6
abundance: NA
d_gene: NA
CDR3nt: TGTGCCAGCAGCCCGGCCACAGGGTTCACAGATACGCAGTATTTT
CDR3aa: CASSPATGFTDTQYF

j_gene: TRBJ1-1
v_gene: TRBV25-1
abundance: NA
d_gene: NA
CDR3nt: TGTGCCAGCAGTCCCCAGGGCGCTGAAGCTTTCTTT
CDR3aa: CASSPQGAEAFF

j_gene: TRBJ2-1
v_gene: TRBV6-6
abundance: NA
d_gene: NA
CDR3nt: TGTGCCAGCAGTTACTGGGGGCTTTACAATGAGCAGTTCTTC
CDR3aa: CASSYWGLYNEQFF

j_gene: TRBJ2-1
v_gene: TRBV5-1
abundance: NA
d_gene: TRBD1
CDR3nt: TGCGCCAGCAGCACCGGGACAGAGACCTACAATGAGCAGTTCTTC
CDR3aa: CASSTGTETYNEQFF

j_gene: TRBJ1-1
v_gene: TRBV5-6
abundance: NA
d_gene: NA
CDR3nt: TGTGCCAGCAGCTCAGGAAACACTGAAGCTTTCTTT
CDR3aa: CASSSGNTEAFF

j_gene: TRBJ2-1
v_gene: TRBV7-2
abundance: NA
d_gene: TRBD2
CDR3nt: TGTGCCAGCAGCTTAGTGCCTAGCGGGGGGGGTGAGCAGTTCTTC
CDR3aa: CASSLVPSGGGEQFF

j_gene: TRBJ2-6
v_gene: TRBV3-1/TRBV3-2
abundance: NA
d_gene: NA
CDR3nt: TGTGCCAGCAGCCTTACGTCGGGCGGGACCTCTGGGGCCAACGTCCTGACTTTC
CDR3aa: CASSLTSGGTSGANVLTF

j_gene: TRBJ2-3
v_gene: TRBV12-2
abundance: NA
d_gene: NA
CDR3nt: TGTGCAAGTCGCTTGTGGCGGGGGGACTCAGATACGCAGTATTTT
CDR3aa: CASRLWRGDSDTQYF

j_gene: TRBJ2-7
v_gene: TRBV10-3
abundance: NA
d_gene: NA
CDR3nt: TGTGCCATCAGTAAGACAGGCAGCTCCTACGAGCAGTACTTC
CDR3aa: CAISKTGSSYEQYF

j_gene: TRBJ2-5
v_gene: TRBV4-1
abundance: NA
d_gene: TRBD1
CDR3nt: TGCGCCAGCAGCCAAGAGACAGGGTATCAAGAGACCCAGTACTTC
CDR3aa: CASSQETGYQETQYF

j_gene: TRBJ1-2
v_gene: TRBV6-6
abundance: NA
d_gene: TRBD1
CDR3nt: TGTGCCAGCTATGACAGGGGGACCTATGTCGGCTACACCTTC
CDR3aa: CASYDRGTYVGYTF

j_gene: TRBJ1-2
v_gene: TRBV19
abundance: NA
d_gene: TRBD1
CDR3nt: TGTGCCAGTAGAAGCACCGGGACAGGGGATGGCTACACCTTC
CDR3aa: CASRSTGTGDGYTF

j_gene: TRBJ1-5
v_gene: TRBV19
abundance: once
d_gene: TRBD1
CDR3nt: TGTGCCAGTAGTGGAACAGGGGGCTATCAGCCCCAGCATTTT
CDR3aa: CASSGTGGYQPQHF

j_gene: TRBJ1-1
v_gene: TRBV6-5
abundance: NA
d_gene: NA
CDR3nt: TGTGCCAGCAGTTACCTCCCGGAGGGAGGGACTGAAGCTTTCTTT
CDR3aa: CASSYLPEGGTEAFF

j_gene: TRBJ2-3
v_gene: TRBV7-6
abundance: NA
d_gene: NA
CDR3nt: TGTGCCAGCAGCCCCCGGGGGCGGGGGCCGGTCACAGATACGCAGTATTTT
CDR3aa: CASSPRGRGPVTDTQYF

j_gene: TRBJ1-1
v_gene: TRBV9
abundance: NA
d_gene: NA
CDR3nt: TGTGCCAGCACCCCCCAGGGTTTAGGGGCTGAAGCTTTCTTT
CDR3aa: CASTPQGLGAEAFF

j_gene: TRBJ1-3
v_gene: TRBV13
abundance: NA
d_gene: NA
CDR3nt: TGTGCCAGCAGCAACAGGGACGGGTTCTCTGGAAACACCATATATTTT
CDR3aa: CASSNRDGFSGNTIYF

j_gene: TRBJ2-7
v_gene: TRBV29-1
abundance: NA
d_gene: NA
CDR3nt: TGCAGCGTTGAAGGCTTTGGACACCCCTACGAGCAGTACTTC
CDR3aa: CSVEGFGHPYEQYF

j_gene: TRBJ1-1
v_gene: TRBV6-5
abundance: NA
d_gene: TRBD1
CDR3nt: TGTGCCAGCAGTCCCCGGGACAGGGGGACTGAAGCTTTCTTT
CDR3aa: CASSPRDRGTEAFF

j_gene: TRBJ1-1
v_gene: TRBV5-1
abundance: once
d_gene: TRBD1
CDR3nt: TGCGCCAGCAGCCTCGTACAAAAGACAGGGGGTCTGAACACTGAAGCTTTCTTT
CDR3aa: CASSLVQKTGGLNTEAFF

j_gene: TRBJ1-1
v_gene: TRBV10-3
abundance: NA
d_gene: TRBD1
CDR3nt: TGTGCCATCAGTGGACAGGGTTCAGCTTTCTTT
CDR3aa: CAISGQGSAFF

j_gene: TRBJ2-7
v_gene: TRBV6-5
abundance: NA
d_gene: TRBD1
CDR3nt: TGTGCCAGCAGTCTTTCCGGGACAGCTCCCTACGAGCAGTACTTC
CDR3aa: CASSLSGTAPYEQYF

j_gene: TRBJ1-3
v_gene: TRBV3-1/TRBV3-2
abundance: NA
d_gene: NA
CDR3nt: TGTGCCAGCAGCTCGCATTTGGAGCCTGTATATTTT
CDR3aa: CASSSHLEPVYF

j_gene: TRBJ1-2
v_gene: TRBV4-1
abundance: NA
d_gene: TRBD1
CDR3nt: TGCGCCAGCAGCCCCCGGGACAGCTCTAACTATGGCTACACCTTC
CDR3aa: CASSPRDSSNYGYTF

j_gene: TRBJ1-6
v_gene: TRBV6-5
abundance: NA
d_gene: NA
CDR3nt: TGTGCCAGCAGTCAGTCTGGGGCGGCGAATTCACCCCTCCACTTT
CDR3aa: CASSQSGAANSPLHF

j_gene: TRBJ1-5
v_gene: TRBV27
abundance: NA
d_gene: NA
CDR3nt: TGTGCCAGCAGCTACAGTGATAGCAATCAGCCCCAGCATTTT
CDR3aa: CASSYSDSNQPQHF

j_gene: TRBJ2-5
v_gene: TRBV19
abundance: NA
d_gene: NA
CDR3nt: TGTGCCAGTAGTCAGGGCTTGTACCAAGAGACCCAGTACTTC
CDR3aa: CASSQGLYQETQYF

j_gene: TRBJ2-5
v_gene: TRBV7-6
abundance: NA
d_gene: NA
CDR3nt: TGTGCCAGCAGCCCCTGGGGGGGGCCTAGGGAGACCCAGTACTTC
CDR3aa: CASSPWGGPRETQYF

j_gene: TRBJ2-7
v_gene: TRBV19
abundance: NA
d_gene: NA
CDR3nt: TGTGCCAGTAGTATTACGACACTCTCCTACGAGCAGTACTTC
CDR3aa: CASSITTLSYEQYF

j_gene: TRBJ1-1
v_gene: TRBV6-5
abundance: NA
d_gene: NA
CDR3nt: TGTGCCAGCAGTTTAGAGGCGAACACTGAAGCTTTCTTT
CDR3aa: CASSLEANTEAFF

j_gene: TRBJ1-4
v_gene: TRBV11-2
abundance: NA
d_gene: NA
CDR3nt: TGTGCCAGCAGCTTAGATTCTGCAGGGAACGCTGAAAAACTGTTTTTT
CDR3aa: CASSLDSAGNAEKLFF